These 29 T cell receptor beta chains were all obtained from the same sample, sequenced in a study of CD8 T cells in ankylosing spondylitis. MiXCR, applied by TCRdb to the 5' RACE reads, yields one record per CDR3 protein. The profile shows 200,000 to 300,000 distinct CDR3 sequences, 24% of them singletons. Material for sequencing was blood, either unsorted or a sorted T cell fraction (not recorded which). These receptors came from a male donor with ankylosing spondylitis or in good health (not recorded which).

This clonotype turned up a few times. The V call is TRBV7-3, the J call TRBJ2-1; perhaps TRBD1 as D (6 bases). V was shortened by 4 bases and J by 4 bases, with 11 bases between the two germline ends. This CDR3 is built from 14 residues. From germline, CDR1 is SGHTA and CDR2 FQGTGA. CDR3 sequence reads: CASSSSGTYNEQFF. The CDR3 DNA follows: TGTGCCAGCAGCTCATCCGGGACATACAATGAGCAGTTCTTC.

In its sample, this clonotype was seen a few times. V usage is TRBV20-1 and J usage is TRBJ2-1; 7 bases are a match to TRBD2. The CDR3 is 15 amino acids. CDR1 is DFQATT and CDR2 is SNEGSKA in the germline V gene (reference sequence). J lost 2 bases, V lost 0 bases, and 4 bases had no gene match. The CDR3 protein is CSARDLGGTYNEQFF. For the CDR3, the DNA is TGCAGTGCTAGAGATCTGGGGGGGACCTACAATGAGCAGTTCTTC.

The table lists this clonotype with many counts. The rearrangement joins TRBV20-1 to TRBJ2-2; tentative D call: TRBD1 (6 bases). Germline V CDR1 and CDR2: DFQATT, SNEGSKA (reference sequence). V lost 3 bases, J lost 5 bases, and 10 bases lay in between. There are 13 residues in the CDR3. The CDR3 reads CSASPGTTGELFF. CDR3 DNA: TGCAGTGCTAGCCCAGGGACAACCGGGGAGCTGTTTTTT.

The V gene is TRBV15, the J gene TRBJ2-1; D is uncertain. V lost 7 bases and J lost 7, with 11 bases in between. CDR1 and CDR2 (germline): LNHNV, YYDKDF (reference sequence). The CDR3 loop spans 12 amino acids. In DNA, the CDR3 is TGTGCCACCACACTCGTTATGAATGAGCAGTTCTTC. This translates into CATTLVMNEQFF.

The rearrangement links TRBV20-1 to TRBJ2-5; D may be TRBD2 (7 bases). The length of the CDR3 is 17 residues. Germline V CDR1 and CDR2: DFQATT, SNEGSKA (reference sequence). Trimming cost V 0 bases and J 1 base, with 18 bases left between them. CDR3 region: CSARDPGLGGGQETQYF. The CDR3 DNA sequence: TGCAGTGCTAGAGACCCCGGGCTAGGGGGGGGCCAAGAGACCCAGTACTTC.

The chain joins TRBV7-8 to TRBJ2-4; 7 nucleotides agree with TRBD2. With 5 bases clipped from V and 0 bases from J, the junction kept 13 bases outside the gene matches. This CDR3 is 18 amino acids long. CDR1 SGHVS and CDR2 FQNEAQ come from the germline V gene. The CDR3 DNA is TGTGCCAGCAGCACAAAGCGGGGTATGCGCTTAGCCAAAAACATTCAGTACTTC. As protein: CASSTKRGMRLAKNIQYF.

This clonotype was seen at least ten times. The chain has TRBV29-1 and TRBJ1-2; a possible D gene is TRBD1 (5 bases). CDR1 and CDR2 from the germline V gene are SQVTM and ANQGSEA. The CDR3 runs to 12 residues. V shed 6 bases and J shed 4 bases, with 12 bases lying between them. Here the CDR3 reads CSVAPQGYGYTF. The DNA for the CDR3 is TGCAGCGTCGCCCCTCAGGGCTATGGCTACACCTTC.

This chain uses TRBV20-1 with TRBJ2-1; D is unclear. CDR3 length equals 13 residues. Deletions cut 3 bases from V and 3 bases from J, with 9 bases between. Germline V gene lookup returns CDR1 DFQATT and CDR2 SNEGSKA (reference sequence). This CDR3 is CSASWAFYNEQFF. The CDR3 bases are TGCAGTGCTAGTTGGGCCTTCTACAATGAGCAGTTCTTC.

This clonotype was picked up a small number of times. The J gene is TRBJ2-7, the V gene TRBV20-1, with D tentatively TRBD2 (6 bases). The V end was cut by 6 bases, the J end by 2 bases, with 14 bases between. This CDR3 contains 13 residues. Germline CDR1 is DFQATT and CDR2 is SNEGSKA (reference sequence). The CDR3 nucleotides read TGCAGTGCCGGAGGGGACGCCACCTACGAGCAGTACTTC. Its protein is CSAGGDATYEQYF.

This clonotype was recorded many times. The chain has TRBV20-1 and TRBJ2-7; 11 bases match TRBD1. V was clipped by 6 bases and J by 6 bases; unmatched bases: 7. CDR1 DFQATT and CDR2 SNEGSKA come from the germline V gene (reference sequence). The CDR3 loop spans 13 amino acids. The CDR3 reads CSAVGQGAGEQYF. CDR3 DNA sequence: TGCAGTGCGGTCGGACAGGGGGCGGGCGAGCAGTACTTC.

The CDR3 coding sequence is TGCAGTGCCCAGACCCAAAGCACAGATACGCAGTATTTT. It specifies CSAQTQSTDTQYF. V and J are TRBV20-1 and TRBJ2-3; D ambiguous. Germline V CDR1 and CDR2: DFQATT, SNEGSKA (reference sequence). The CDR3 runs 13 residues. Trimming removed 6 bases from V and 0 bases from J, with 10 bases in between.

There are many counts of this clonotype. V and J are TRBV20-1 and TRBJ2-2, with 7 bases fitting TRBD2. The CDR3 has 14 amino acids. Germline V lookup: CDR1 DFQATT, CDR2 SNEGSKA (reference sequence). V lost 6 bases and J lost 3; bases outside the gene matches: 7. In nucleotides, the CDR3 is TGCAGTGCCGTACCAGCGGGGTACACCGGGGAGCTGTTTTTT. It translates to CSAVPAGYTGELFF.

The chain employs TRBV12-3 or TRBV12-4 and TRBJ1-5, with D possibly TRBD1 on 6 matching bases. This CDR3 comprises 15 residues. V was clipped by 5 bases and J by 4 bases, with 15 bases between them. The CDR3 nucleotides are TGTGCCAGCAGTCAGACAGACAGGACAAATCAGCCCCAGCATTTT. It codes for CASSQTDRTNQPQHF.

The table lists this clonotype with many counts. This chain links TRBV29-1 with TRBJ2-7; TRBD2 matches at 11 bases. Germline assignment: CDR1 SQVTM and CDR2 ANQGSEA. The CDR3 is made up of 17 amino acids. Written as DNA, the CDR3 is TGCATGCCCAAATCGGGACTAGCGGCGGAATACCCAAGGGGGCAGTACTTC. Translated: CMPKSGLAAEYPRGQYF.

This chain links TRBV29-1 with TRBJ1-2; no reliable D call. Trimming removed 3 bases at V and 0 bases at J, with 8 bases between. Germline V gives CDR1 SQVTM, CDR2 ANQGSEA. The CDR3 is made up of 13 amino acids. The CDR3 here is CSVDGNSNYGYTF. The CDR3 DNA follows: TGCAGCGTTGATGGCAACTCTAACTATGGCTACACCTTC.

The table lists this clonotype with many counts. The chain uses TRBV12-3 or TRBV12-4 and TRBJ2-2; 10 bases agree with TRBD1. Germline trimming cut 8 bases from V and 4 bases from J; bases unmatched to any gene: 7. The CDR3 is made up of 15 amino acids. The CDR3 loop is CASGEGTGVTGELFF. In nucleotides, the CDR3 is TGTGCCAGCGGCGAGGGGACAGGGGTCACCGGGGAGCTGTTTTTT.

Concerning this clonotype itself: A clone one base away is much larger, so this may be a read error. The chain has TRBV20-1 and TRBJ2-3; 7 nucleotides line up with TRBD1. Germline CDR1 reads DFQATT; CDR2 reads SNEGSKA (reference sequence). V lost 6 bases and J lost 2; bases outside the gene matches: 8. The length of the CDR3 is 14 residues. The chain's CDR3 is CSALTGILTDTQYF. The CDR3 nucleotides read TGCAGTGCCCTGACAGGGATTCTCACAGATACGCAGTATTTT.

At least ten counts were recorded for this clonotype. The CDR3 reads CSARAIPGTSGYEQYF. CDR3 in DNA: TGCAGTGCTAGAGCCATCCCCGGGACTAGCGGTTACGAGCAGTACTTC. This chain joins TRBV20-1 and TRBJ2-7; TRBD2 matches 11 bases. This CDR3 has 16 residues. The germline gives CDR1 DFQATT, CDR2 SNEGSKA (reference sequence). V gave up 1 base and J gave up 4 bases; unmatched junction bases: 9.

The table lists this clonotype with a few counts. The chain carries TRBV15 and TRBJ2-1; D is undetermined. In germline, CDR1 is LNHNV, CDR2 YYDKDF (reference sequence). The V end was cut by 5 bases, the J end by 0 bases, with 14 bases between. The CDR3 has 16 residues. CDR3 sequence: CATSSRGGSSYNEQFF. The CDR3, as DNA: TGTGCCACCAGCTCCCGAGGTGGCAGCTCCTACAATGAGCAGTTCTTC.

This clonotype was seen a handful of times. The chain's CDR3 is CASSPEAAGSYEQYF. In DNA, the CDR3 is TGTGCCAGCAGCCCAGAGGCGGCAGGCTCCTACGAGCAGTACTTC. V usage is TRBV7-9 and J usage is TRBJ2-7; D not certain. The germline CDR1 and CDR2 sequences are SEHNR and FQNEAQ (reference sequence). With 5 bases removed from V and 0 bases from J, the gap between germline ends came to 14 bases. This CDR3 has 15 amino acids. The variable domain in full, completed from reference TRBV7-9 and TRBJ2-7, reads DTGVSQNPRHKITKRGQNVTFRCDPISEHNRLYWYRQTLGQGPEFLTYFQNEAQLEKSRLLSDRFSAERPKGSFSTLEIQRTEQGDSAMYLCASSPEAAGSYEQYFGPGTRLTVT.

At least ten counts were recorded for this clonotype. The V gene is TRBV25-1, the J gene TRBJ2-3; D gene unclear. Per the germline V gene, CDR1 is MGHDK and CDR2 is SYGVNS. This CDR3 has 11 amino acids. The V gene lost 6 bases and the J gene lost 4 bases, with 5 bases spanning the gap. The CDR3 sequence is CASSMADTQYF. CDR3 bases: TGTGCCAGCAGCATGGCAGATACGCAGTATTTT. Together with reference TRBV25-1 and TRBJ2-3, the CDR3 gives the full variable domain: EADIYQTPRYLVIGTGKKITLECSQTMGHDKMYWYQQDPGMELHLIHYSYGVNSTEKGDLSSESTVSRIRTEHFPLTLESARPSHTSQYLCASSMADTQYFGPGTRLTVL.

V usage is TRBV3-1 and J usage is TRBJ2-3, with 10 bases identical to TRBD1. Trimming at V came to 0 bases and at J to 2 bases, leaving 5 bases not matched to a gene. The CDR3 extends over 17 amino acids. CDR1 and CDR2 from the germline V gene are LGHDT and YNNKEL (reference sequence). CDR3 amino acids: CASSQDRGTGATDTQYF. The CDR3 DNA follows: TGTGCCAGCAGCCAAGATAGGGGGACAGGGGCCACAGATACGCAGTATTTT.

This clonotype was detected a few times. The rearrangement uses TRBV20-1 and TRBJ2-2; 13 nucleotides agree with TRBD2. Trimming removed 6 bases from V and 4 bases from J; junction bases left unmatched: 8. Germline V CDR1 and CDR2: DFQATT, SNEGSKA (reference sequence). The CDR3 contains 16 residues. CDR3 sequence (DNA): TGCAGTGCCTTACCCGGACTAGCGGGGGCCACCGGGGAGCTGTTTTTT. It specifies CSALPGLAGATGELFF.

This clonotype was seen repeatedly, ten times or more. V is TRBV6-1 and J is TRBJ1-1, with D unresolved. V lost 3 bases to trimming and J lost 7 bases, with 12 bases between them. Germline V lookup: CDR1 MNHNS, CDR2 SASEGT. The CDR3 is made up of 13 amino acids. In DNA, the CDR3 is TGTGCCAGCAGTGACCAGAAACTGGGTGAAGCTTTCTTT. Translation gives CASSDQKLGEAFF.

This clonotype was seen more than once but under ten times. The chain combines TRBV29-1 with TRBJ1-1; tentative D call: TRBD1 (5 bases). With 3 bases removed from V and 0 bases from J, the gap between germline ends came to 8 bases. This CDR3 region has 13 residues. Germline CDR1 reads SQVTM; CDR2 reads ANQGSEA. As DNA, the CDR3 is TGCAGCGTTGATAAGGGGATGAACACTGAAGCTTTCTTT. It translates to CSVDKGMNTEAFF.

The chain carries TRBV7-9 and TRBJ2-1; unclear D gene. V was clipped by 5 bases and J by 5 bases, with 10 bases between them. Germline CDR1 reads SEHNR; CDR2 reads FQNEAQ (reference sequence). The CDR3 totals 13 residues. This CDR3 reads CASSRVMDNEQFF. Written as DNA, the CDR3 is TGTGCCAGCAGCAGGGTGATGGACAATGAGCAGTTCTTC.

The rearrangement joins TRBV2 to TRBJ1-3; TRBD1 is a possible D gene (6 bases). Germline CDR1 SNHLY, CDR2 FYNNEI. Trimming took 3 bases from V and 1 from J, leaving 10 bases between them. CDR3 length: 15 residues. CDR3 sequence reads: CASSDRGRSGNTIYF. The CDR3 coding sequence is TGTGCCAGCAGTGACAGGGGTAGATCTGGAAACACCATATATTTT. Variable domain in full (rest from reference TRBV2 and TRBJ1-3): EPEVTQTPSHQVTQMGQEVILRCVPISNHLYFYWYRQILGQKVEFLVSFYNNEISEKSEIFDDQFSVERPDGSNFTLKIRSTKLEDSAMYFCASSDRGRSGNTIYFGEGSWLTVV.

The chain employs TRBV10-3 and TRBJ2-2; the D is unclear. The V end lost 3 bases, the J end lost 6 bases, and 5 bases lay between the germline ends. The CDR3 has 12 amino acids. CDR1 is ENHRY and CDR2 is SYGVKD in the germline V gene. CDR3 coding DNA: TGTGCCATCAGTGACGGGCCCGGGGAGCTGTTTTTT. It is translated as CAISDGPGELFF.

The chain is built from TRBV11-2 and TRBJ2-5; TRBD2 aligns across 12 bases. The V gene end was trimmed by 5 bases and the J gene end by 5 bases; junction bases not matched to a gene: 9. The CDR3 is made up of 16 amino acids. Germline CDR1 and CDR2: SGHAT and FQNNGV. CDR3 nucleotides: TGTGCCAGCAGCCCTAGCGGGGGGGCCGTTTGGGAGACCCAGTACTTC. Encoded protein: CASSPSGGAVWETQYF.